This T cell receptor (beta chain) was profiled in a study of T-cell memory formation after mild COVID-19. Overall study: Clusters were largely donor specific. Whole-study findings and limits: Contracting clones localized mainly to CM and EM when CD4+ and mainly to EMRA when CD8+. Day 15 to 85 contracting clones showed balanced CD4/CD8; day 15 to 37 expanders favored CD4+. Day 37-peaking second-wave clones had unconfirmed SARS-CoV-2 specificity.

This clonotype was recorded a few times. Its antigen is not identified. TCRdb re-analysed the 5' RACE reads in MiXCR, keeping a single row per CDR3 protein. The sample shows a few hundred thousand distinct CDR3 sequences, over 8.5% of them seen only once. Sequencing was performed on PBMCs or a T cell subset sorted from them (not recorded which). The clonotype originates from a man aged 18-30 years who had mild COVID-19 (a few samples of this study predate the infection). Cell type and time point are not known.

The CDR3 sequence: CASSRISRVTGELFF. Written as DNA, the CDR3 is TGTGCCAGCAGCCGGATCTCCCGCGTCACCGGGGAGCTGTTTTTT. This sequence joins TRBV5-8 and TRBJ2-2; no definite D call. The CDR3 is 15 amino acids. The germline V gene has CDR1 SGHTS and CDR2 YDEGEE. V was cut by 4 bases and J by 4 bases, with 14 bases left in between.